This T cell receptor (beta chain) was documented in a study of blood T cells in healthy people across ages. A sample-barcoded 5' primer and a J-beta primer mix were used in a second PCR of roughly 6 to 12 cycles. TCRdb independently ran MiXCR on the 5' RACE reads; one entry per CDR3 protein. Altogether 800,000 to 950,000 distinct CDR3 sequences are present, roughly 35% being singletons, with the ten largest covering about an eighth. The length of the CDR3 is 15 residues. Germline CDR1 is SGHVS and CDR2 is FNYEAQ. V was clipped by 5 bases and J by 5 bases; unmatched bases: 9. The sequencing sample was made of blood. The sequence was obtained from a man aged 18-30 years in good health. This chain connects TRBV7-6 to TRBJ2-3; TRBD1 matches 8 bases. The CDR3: CASSPRGQEQDTQYF. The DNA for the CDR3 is TGTGCCAGCAGCCCTAGGGGACAGGAGCAAGATACGCAGTATTTT.